This T cell receptor (beta chain) stems from a study of chemoradiotherapy in HPV16-positive cancers. Across the whole study: Candidate HPV-specific T-cell clones and common TCR motifs came from functional assays in a couple of HPV16-positive patients. Study observations and caveats: Candidate HPV-specific clones and E7-related TCR motifs grew in tumor during treatment.

V shed 5 bases and J shed 4 bases, with 8 bases lying between them. The CDR3 runs 12 residues. The V gene's germline CDR1 is MNHEY and CDR2 SMNVEV (reference sequence). Worth noting for this clone: Its antigen is unknown.

Libraries were prepared by immunoSEQ multiplex PCR; TCRdb keeps only in-frame clonotypes and omits some of them. The data contain under 70,000 clones, roughly 90% of them singletons. The receptor was derived from a human donor with HPV-associated anogenital cancer. The rearrangement links TRBV27 to TRBJ1-2; possibly TRBD1 for D (6 bases). The starting material was blood, obtained from a patient who underwent chemoradiotherapy. The CDR3 DNA reads as TGTGCCAGCAGTAAGGACAGCTATGGCTACACCTTC. As protein: CASSKDSYGYTF.